This section outlines one T cell receptor beta chain sequence together with its context. Germline CDR1 reads MNHEY; CDR2 reads SMNVEV (reference sequence). There are 16 residues in the CDR3. V dropped 6 bases and J dropped 6 bases, with 20 bases sitting between them. This entry is derived from a study of blood T cell repertoires in COVID-19. Looking at the study overall: COVID-19 samples from acute and convalescent phases originated in the United States, Italy and Spain. Sample material is recorded as cDNA or gDNA derived from T cells, B-cell-depleted T cells, or PBMCs.

Per the authors' pipeline: Amplification of reference gene primers provided the estimated nucleated cell counts. This table comes from immunoSEQ multiplex PCR, and its TCRdb copy is limited to in-frame clones, with some not included. Clone size and V and J calls were adopted from that table, with D and trimming inferred from the DNA. Of 360,000 or so clones detected, around 83% appear once; the ten largest clones hold about 4.9%. Recovered status applied to Cohort 3 donors who had two consecutive negative PCRs. It also applied to those with clearance or with symptom resolution. This chain links TRBV27 with TRBJ2-2, with TRBD2 as a possible D gene (7 bases). This TCR derives from a woman between 45 and 65 years old who had recovered from COVID-19. The sequenced sample consisted of PBMCs or T cells enriched from blood (not recorded which). CDR3 sequence: CASSHVGGAGAGELFF. The CDR3 DNA follows: TGTGCCAGCAGCCACGTTGGGGGGGCAGGGGCCGGGGAGCTGTTTTTT.